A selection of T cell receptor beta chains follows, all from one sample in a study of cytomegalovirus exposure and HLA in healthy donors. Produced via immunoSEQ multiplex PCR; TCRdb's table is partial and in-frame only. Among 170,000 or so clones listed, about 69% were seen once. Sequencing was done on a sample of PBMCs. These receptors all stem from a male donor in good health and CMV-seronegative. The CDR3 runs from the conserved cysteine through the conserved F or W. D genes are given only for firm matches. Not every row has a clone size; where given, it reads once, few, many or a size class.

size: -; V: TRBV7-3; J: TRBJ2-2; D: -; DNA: TGTGCCAGCAGCTCTAGTCGTCGTGGCACCGGGGAGCTGTTTTTT; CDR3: CASSSSRRGTGELFF
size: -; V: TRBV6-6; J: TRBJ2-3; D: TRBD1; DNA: TGTGCCAGCAGGCTGACAGGGGGGGCAGATACGCAGTATTTT; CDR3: CASRLTGGADTQYF
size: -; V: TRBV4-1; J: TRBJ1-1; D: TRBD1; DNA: TGCGCCAGCAGCCCCCGAACCGCTTCGACAGGGGGCACTGAAGCTTTCTTT; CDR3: CASSPRTASTGGTEAFF
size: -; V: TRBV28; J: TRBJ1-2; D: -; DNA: TGTGCCAGCAGTTCGAGCGTAGGCTACACCTTC; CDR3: CASSSSVGYTF
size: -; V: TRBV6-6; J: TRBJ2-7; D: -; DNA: TGTGCCAGCAGCGCTACATCTAGCTCCTACGAGCAGTACTTC; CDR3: CASSATSSSYEQYF
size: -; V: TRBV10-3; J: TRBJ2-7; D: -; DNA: TGTGCCAGCAGTTACTCGATAGCGGTAGCTCCCTACGAGCAGTACTTC; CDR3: CASSYSIAVAPYEQYF
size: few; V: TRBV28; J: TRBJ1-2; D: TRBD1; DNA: TGTGCCAGCAGTTTGACGACAGGGTGGAGCTACACCTTC; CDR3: CASSLTTGWSYTF
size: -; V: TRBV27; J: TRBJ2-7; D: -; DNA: TGTGCCAGCAGGGACCCTCGGGGGTACGAGCAGTACTTC; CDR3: CASRDPRGYEQYF
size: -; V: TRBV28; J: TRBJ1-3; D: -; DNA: TGTGCCAGCAGTTTCCAAGCCCCTGCCGAGAGCTCTGGAAACACCATATATTTT; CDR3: CASSFQAPAESSGNTIYF
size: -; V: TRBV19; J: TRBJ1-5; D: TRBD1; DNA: TGTGCCAGTGACCTTGGACAGGGAGCGAATCAGCCCCAGCATTTT; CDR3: CASDLGQGANQPQHF
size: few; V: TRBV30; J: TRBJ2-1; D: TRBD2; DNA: TGTGCCTGGAGTCGCGGGGGGGCCTACAATGAGCAGTTCTTC; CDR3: CAWSRGGAYNEQFF
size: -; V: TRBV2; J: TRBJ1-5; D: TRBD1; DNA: TGTGCCAGCACCGGGGGACAGGGGGCAGGACAGCCCCAGCATTTT; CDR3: CASTGGQGAGQPQHF
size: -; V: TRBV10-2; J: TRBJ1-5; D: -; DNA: TGCGCCAGCAGTGAGTCGTTTTCCCTTCTCAATCAGCCCCAGCATTTT; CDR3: CASSESFSLLNQPQHF
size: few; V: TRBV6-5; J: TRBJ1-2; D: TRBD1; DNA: TGTGCCAGCAGACTCCAGGGGGCGCTGGGCTATGGCTACACCTTC; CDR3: CASRLQGALGYGYTF
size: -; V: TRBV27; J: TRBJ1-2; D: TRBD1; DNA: TGTGCCAGCCTGGGACAGGCGGACTATGGCTACACCTTC; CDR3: CASLGQADYGYTF
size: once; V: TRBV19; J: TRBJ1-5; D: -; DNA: TGTGCCAGTAGTTCCGGACATAATCAGCCCCAGCATTTT; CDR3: CASSSGHNQPQHF
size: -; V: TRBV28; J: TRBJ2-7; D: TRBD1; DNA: TGTGCCAGCAGTCTTCCGGGGACAGTCTCCTACGAGCAGTACTTC; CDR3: CASSLPGTVSYEQYF
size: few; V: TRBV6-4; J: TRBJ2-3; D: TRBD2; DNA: TGTGCCAGCAGTGACCTAGCGGGCAGCACAGATACGCAGTATTTT; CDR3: CASSDLAGSTDTQYF
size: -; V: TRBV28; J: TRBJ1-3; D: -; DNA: TGTGCCAGCAGTCAGCGGGGAATTAGAAACACCATATATTTT; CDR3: CASSQRGIRNTIYF
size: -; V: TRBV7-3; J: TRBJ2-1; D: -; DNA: TGTGCCAGCAGCTTACTCGTCCAGGGGCTCAATGAGCAGTTCTTC; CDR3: CASSLLVQGLNEQFF
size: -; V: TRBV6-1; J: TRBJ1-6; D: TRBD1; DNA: TGTGCCAGCAGTAAATCAGGGGGATATGATTCACCCCTCCACTTT; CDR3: CASSKSGGYDSPLHF
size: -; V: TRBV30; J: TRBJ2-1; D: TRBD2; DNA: TGTGCCTGGAAATACGGGACTAGCGGCTACAATGAGCAGTTCTTC; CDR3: CAWKYGTSGYNEQFF
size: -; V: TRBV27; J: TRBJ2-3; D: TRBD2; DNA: TGTGCCACCGGGGGGGCGAATACAGATACGCAGTATTTT; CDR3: CATGGANTDTQYF
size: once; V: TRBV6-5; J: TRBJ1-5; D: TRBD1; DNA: TGTGCCAGCAAACCGATGGACAGGCTTAATCAGCCCCAGCATTTT; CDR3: CASKPMDRLNQPQHF
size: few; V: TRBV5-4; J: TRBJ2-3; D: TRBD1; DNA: TGTGCCAGCAGCTCTCGACAGGGCCCAGATACGCAGTATTTT; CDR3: CASSSRQGPDTQYF
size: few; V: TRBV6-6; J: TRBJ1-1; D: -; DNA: TGTGCCAGCAGGCCCGGACAGTGGGACACTGAAGCTTTCTTT; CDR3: CASRPGQWDTEAFF
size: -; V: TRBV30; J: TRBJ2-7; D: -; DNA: TGTGCCTGGGGAGAGGCAGCCTACGAGCAGTACTTC; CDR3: CAWGEAAYEQYF
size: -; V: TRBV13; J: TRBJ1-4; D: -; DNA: TGTGCCAGCAGCTTGCGAAAGGAAAAGGAGACTAATGAAAAACTGTTTTTT; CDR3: CASSLRKEKETNEKLFF
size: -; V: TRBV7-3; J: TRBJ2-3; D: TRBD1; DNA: TGTGCCAGCAGCCCGGGACAGGGGACCACAGATACGCAGTATTTT; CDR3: CASSPGQGTTDTQYF
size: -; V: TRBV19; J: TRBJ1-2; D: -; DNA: TGTGCCAGTAGTATAGGGGGGCTCGAGTATGGCTACACCTTC; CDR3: CASSIGGLEYGYTF
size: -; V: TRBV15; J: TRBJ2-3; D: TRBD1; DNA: TGTGCCACCAGCAACGACAGGGGGAGGGATACGCAGTATTTT; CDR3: CATSNDRGRDTQYF
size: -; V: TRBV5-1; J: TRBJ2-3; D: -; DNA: TGCGCCAGCAGCTTGGACAGGGCTCGAGATACGCAGTATTTT; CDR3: CASSLDRARDTQYF
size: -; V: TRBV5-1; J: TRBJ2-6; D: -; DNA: TGCGCCAGCAGCTTGTATATGTCGAGGTTATCATCTGGGGCCAACGTCCTGACTTTC; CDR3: CASSLYMSRLSSGANVLTF
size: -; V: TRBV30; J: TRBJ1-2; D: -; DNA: TGTGCCTGGAGTGTCCCGGGGAATGGCTACACCTTC; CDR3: CAWSVPGNGYTF
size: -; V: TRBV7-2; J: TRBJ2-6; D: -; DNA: TGTGCCAGCAGCTTAAATCAGGCTGGGGCCAACGTCCTGACTTTC; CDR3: CASSLNQAGANVLTF
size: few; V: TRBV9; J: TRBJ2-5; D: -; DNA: TGTGCCAGCAGCGTTACAGGGGCGGGGAGGCAAGAGACCCAGTACTTC; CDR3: CASSVTGAGRQETQYF
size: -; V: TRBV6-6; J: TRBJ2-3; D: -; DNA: TGTGCCAGCAGGGTTGGAGCGTCTTCGGATACGCAGTATTTT; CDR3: CASRVGASSDTQYF
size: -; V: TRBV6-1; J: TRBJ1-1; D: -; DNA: TGTGCCAGCAGTGAATCACCCCGGGCTTTCTTT; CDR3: CASSESPRAFF
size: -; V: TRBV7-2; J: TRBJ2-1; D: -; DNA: TGTGCCAGCAGCTTAGTGGGGAACAGGGTAGGGTACAATGAGCAGTTCTTC; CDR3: CASSLVGNRVGYNEQFF
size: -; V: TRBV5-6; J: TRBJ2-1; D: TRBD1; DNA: TGTGCCAGCTCGCGGCCCGCCCTCTCGGGACAGGGTTACAATGAGCAGTTCTTC; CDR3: CASSRPALSGQGYNEQFF
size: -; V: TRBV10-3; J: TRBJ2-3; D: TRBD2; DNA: TGTGCCATCTCCGGGGCTAGCGGGAGGGCCATGTCAGATACGCAGTATTTT; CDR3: CAISGASGRAMSDTQYF
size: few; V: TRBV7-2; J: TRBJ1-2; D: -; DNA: TGTGCCAGCAGCCCCCGGACAGAACTATACTATGGCTACACCTTC; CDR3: CASSPRTELYYGYTF
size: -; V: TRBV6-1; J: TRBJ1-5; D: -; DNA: TGTGCCAGCACCCTGGGCCCTGTCAGCAATCAGCCCCAGCATTTT; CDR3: CASTLGPVSNQPQHF
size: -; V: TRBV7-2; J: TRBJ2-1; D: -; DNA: TGTGCCAGCAGCTTAGGGGGGGAGGCCTACAATGAGCAGTTCTTC; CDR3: CASSLGGEAYNEQFF
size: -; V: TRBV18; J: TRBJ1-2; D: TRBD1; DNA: TGTGCCAGCTCACTTTCCATGCCGGACAGGATCGGCAATATGCGCTACACCTTC; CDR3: CASSLSMPDRIGNMRYTF
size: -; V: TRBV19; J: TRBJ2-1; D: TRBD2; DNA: TGTGCCAGTAGTGATAGAGCGGGGGGTTACAATGAGCAGTTCTTC; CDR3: CASSDRAGGYNEQFF
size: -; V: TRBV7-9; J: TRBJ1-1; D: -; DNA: TGTGCCAGCAGCTTAGCCGCAGGGAACACTGAAGCTTTCTTT; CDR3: CASSLAAGNTEAFF
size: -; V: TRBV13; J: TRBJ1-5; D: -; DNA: TGTGCCAGCAGCTTATCTTCAGGGCGAGCGCCCCAGCATTTT; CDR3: CASSLSSGRAPQHF
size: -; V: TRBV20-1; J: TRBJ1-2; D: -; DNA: TGCAGTGCTTCTTATGGCTACACCTTC; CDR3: CSASYGYTF
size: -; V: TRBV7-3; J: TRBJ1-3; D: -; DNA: TGTGCCAGCAGCACACAGGGTGGCGGAAACACCATATATTTT; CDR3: CASSTQGGGNTIYF
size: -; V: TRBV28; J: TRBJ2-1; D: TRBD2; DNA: TGTGCCAGCAGTCAGGGACTAGCGTATAGCTCCTACAATGAGCAGTTCTTC; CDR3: CASSQGLAYSSYNEQFF
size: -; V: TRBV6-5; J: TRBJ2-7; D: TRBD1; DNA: TGTGCCAGCAATGACAGGGGGCTATACGAGCAGTACTTC; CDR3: CASNDRGLYEQYF
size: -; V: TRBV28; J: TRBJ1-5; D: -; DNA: TGTGCCAGCAGTTTTACGGGGGGAGGAAATCAGCCCCAGCATTTT; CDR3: CASSFTGGGNQPQHF
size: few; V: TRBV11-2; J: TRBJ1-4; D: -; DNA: TGTGCCAGCAGCTTAGTGGGAGGGGGACTTAATGAAAAACTGTTTTTT; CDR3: CASSLVGGGLNEKLFF
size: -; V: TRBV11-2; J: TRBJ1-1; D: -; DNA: TGTGCCAGCAGCTTAGTTGGGGGCCTTGGCACTGAAGCTTTCTTT; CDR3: CASSLVGGLGTEAFF